This T cell receptor (beta chain) was captured by sequencing in a study of shared clonotypes between healthy human individuals. Naive CD8 isolation took CD45RO-negative cells positively selected for CCR7 and excluded terminally differentiated effector memory CD45RA+ cells. Generated by immunoSEQ multiplex PCR, the TCRdb table keeps only in-frame clones and is missing some. This sample has about 600,000 clones, with nearly 98% found just once. The CDR3 totals 13 residues. V lost 1 base to trimming and J lost 6 bases, with 9 bases between them. Germline V gives CDR1 LGHNA, CDR2 YSLEER. Source material: naive CD8+ T cells sorted from blood. This chain joins TRBV4-3 and TRBJ1-1; unclear D gene. The sequence was collected from a man aged 25-45 years in good health. The CDR3 DNA is TGCGCCAGCAGCCAAGTCGGATTCGCTGAAGCTTTCTTT. Translation: CASSQVGFAEAFF.